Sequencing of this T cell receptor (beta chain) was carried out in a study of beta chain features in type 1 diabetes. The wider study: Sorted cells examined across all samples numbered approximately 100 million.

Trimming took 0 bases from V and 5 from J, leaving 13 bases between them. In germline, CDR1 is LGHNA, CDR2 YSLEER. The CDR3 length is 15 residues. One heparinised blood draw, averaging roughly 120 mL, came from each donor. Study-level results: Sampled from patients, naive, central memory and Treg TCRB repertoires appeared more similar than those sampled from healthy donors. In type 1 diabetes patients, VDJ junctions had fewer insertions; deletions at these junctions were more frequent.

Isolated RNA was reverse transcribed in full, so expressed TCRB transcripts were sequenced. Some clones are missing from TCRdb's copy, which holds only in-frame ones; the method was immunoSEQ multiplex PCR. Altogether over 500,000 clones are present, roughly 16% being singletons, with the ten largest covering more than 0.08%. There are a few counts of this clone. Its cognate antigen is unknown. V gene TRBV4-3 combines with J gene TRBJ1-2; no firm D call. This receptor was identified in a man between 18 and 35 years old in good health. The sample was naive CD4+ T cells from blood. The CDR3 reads CASSQDGGRPYGYTF. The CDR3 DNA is TGCGCCAGCAGCCAAGATGGCGGGAGACCATATGGCTACACCTTC.